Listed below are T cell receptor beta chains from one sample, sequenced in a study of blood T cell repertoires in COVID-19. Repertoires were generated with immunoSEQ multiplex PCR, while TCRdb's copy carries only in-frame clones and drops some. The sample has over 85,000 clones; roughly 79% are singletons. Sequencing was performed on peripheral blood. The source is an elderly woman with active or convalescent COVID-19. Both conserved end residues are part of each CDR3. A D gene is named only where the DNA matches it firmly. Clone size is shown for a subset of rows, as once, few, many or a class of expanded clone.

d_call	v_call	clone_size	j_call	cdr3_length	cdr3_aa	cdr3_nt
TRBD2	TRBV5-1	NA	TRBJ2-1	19	CASSFPTSGSQMGTNEQFF	TGCGCCAGCAGCTTTCCGACTAGCGGGAGTCAAATGGGGACCAATGAGCAGTTCTTC
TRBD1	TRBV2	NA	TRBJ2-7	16	CASRDTDRGLIYEQYF	TGTGCCAGCAGAGATACGGACAGGGGACTAATCTACGAGCAGTACTTC
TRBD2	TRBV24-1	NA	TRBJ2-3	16	CATSDATSGRGDTQYF	TGTGCCACCAGTGATGCGACTAGCGGGAGGGGCGATACGCAGTATTTT
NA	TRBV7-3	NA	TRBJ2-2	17	CASSLSRGRINTGELFF	TGTGCCAGCAGCCTCTCTCGGGGGAGAATAAACACCGGGGAGCTGTTTTTT
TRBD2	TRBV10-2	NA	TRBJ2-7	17	CASNLRASGEGDHEQYF	TGCGCCAGCAACCTTAGGGCTAGCGGGGAGGGAGATCACGAGCAGTACTTC
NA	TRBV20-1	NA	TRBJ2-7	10	CSASLYEQYF	TGCAGTGCTAGTCTCTACGAGCAGTACTTC
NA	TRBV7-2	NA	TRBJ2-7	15	CASSPRQGRAYEQYF	TGTGCCAGCAGCCCTCGACAGGGGAGGGCCTACGAGCAGTACTTC
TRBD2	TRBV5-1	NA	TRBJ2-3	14	CASSERDSRDTQYF	TGCGCCAGCAGCGAGCGGGACTCCCGTGATACGCAGTATTTT
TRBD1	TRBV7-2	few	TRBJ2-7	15	CASSFSGTGYYEQYF	TGTGCCAGCAGCTTTTCCGGGACAGGGTACTACGAGCAGTACTTC
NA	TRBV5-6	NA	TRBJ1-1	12	CASSLGFGEAFF	TGTGCCAGCAGCTTGGGTTTCGGTGAAGCTTTCTTT
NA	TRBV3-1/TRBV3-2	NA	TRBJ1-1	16	CASSQDRVSTNTEAFF	TGTGCCAGCAGCCAAGACAGGGTTAGTACGAACACTGAAGCTTTCTTT
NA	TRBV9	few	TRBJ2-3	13	CASSVKLTDTQYF	TGTGCCAGCAGCGTAAAACTAACAGATACGCAGTATTTT
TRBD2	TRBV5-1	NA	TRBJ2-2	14	CASSWGLGAGELFF	TGCGCCAGCAGCTGGGGACTAGGGGCCGGGGAGCTGTTTTTT
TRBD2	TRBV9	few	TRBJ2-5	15	CASSVSAGELETQYF	TGTGCCAGCAGCGTATCAGCGGGAGAGCTAGAGACCCAGTACTTC
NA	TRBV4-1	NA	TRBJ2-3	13	CASSTTGTDTQYF	TGCGCCAGCAGCACAACAGGCACAGATACGCAGTATTTT
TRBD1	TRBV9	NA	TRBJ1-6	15	CASSGLGTGDSPLHF	TGTGCCAGCAGCGGACTCGGGACAGGGGATTCACCCCTCCACTTT